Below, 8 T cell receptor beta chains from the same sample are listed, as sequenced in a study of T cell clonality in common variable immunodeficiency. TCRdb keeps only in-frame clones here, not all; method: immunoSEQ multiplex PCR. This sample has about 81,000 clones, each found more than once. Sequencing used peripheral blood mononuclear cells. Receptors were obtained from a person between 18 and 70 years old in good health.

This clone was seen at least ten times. The CDR3 reads CASSITSGRSYEQYF. Incomplete CDR3 DNA: TGCGCCAGCAGCATTACTAGCGGGAGATCCTACGAG. This sequence joins TRBV5-1 and TRBJ2-7, with 11 bases that match TRBD2. The CDR3 extends 3 residues past the end of the read, so its final part is completed from the germline J gene. Germline loops: CDR1 SGHRS, CDR2 YFSETQ. With V trimmed by 4 bases and J by 1 base, 4 bases remained unmatched. The length of the CDR3 is 15 residues.

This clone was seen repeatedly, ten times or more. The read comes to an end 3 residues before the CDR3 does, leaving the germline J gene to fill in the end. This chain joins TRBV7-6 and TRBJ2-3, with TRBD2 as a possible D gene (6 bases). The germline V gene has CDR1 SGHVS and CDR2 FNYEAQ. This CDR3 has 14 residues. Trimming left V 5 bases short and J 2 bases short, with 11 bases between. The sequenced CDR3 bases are TGTGCCAGCAGCACGGGACTGTACACAGATACG. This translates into CASSTGLYTDT. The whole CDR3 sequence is CASSTGLYTDTQYF.

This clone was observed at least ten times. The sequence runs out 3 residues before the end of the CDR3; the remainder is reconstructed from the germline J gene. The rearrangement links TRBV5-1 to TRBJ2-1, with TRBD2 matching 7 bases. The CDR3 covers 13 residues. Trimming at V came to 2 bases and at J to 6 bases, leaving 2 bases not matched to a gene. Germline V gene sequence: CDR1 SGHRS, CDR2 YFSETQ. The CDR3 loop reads CASSLGGSNEQFF. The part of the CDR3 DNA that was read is TGCGCCAGCAGCTTAGGCGGGAGCAATGAG.

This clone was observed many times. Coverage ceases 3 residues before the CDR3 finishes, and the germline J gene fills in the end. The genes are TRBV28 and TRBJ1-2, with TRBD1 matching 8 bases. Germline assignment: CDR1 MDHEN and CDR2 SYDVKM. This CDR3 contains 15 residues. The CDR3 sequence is CASSFRRQGLGGYTF. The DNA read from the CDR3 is TGTGCCAGCAGTTTCCGCCGACAGGGGCTTGGGGGC.

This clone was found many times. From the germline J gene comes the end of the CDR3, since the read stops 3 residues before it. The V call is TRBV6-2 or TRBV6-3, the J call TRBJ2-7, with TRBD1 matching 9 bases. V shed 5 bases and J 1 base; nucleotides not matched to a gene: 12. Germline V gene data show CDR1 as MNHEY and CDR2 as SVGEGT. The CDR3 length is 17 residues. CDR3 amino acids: CASSKKTGGAVSYEQYF. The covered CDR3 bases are TGTGCCAGCAGTAAAAAAACAGGGGGCGCGGTATCCTACGAG.

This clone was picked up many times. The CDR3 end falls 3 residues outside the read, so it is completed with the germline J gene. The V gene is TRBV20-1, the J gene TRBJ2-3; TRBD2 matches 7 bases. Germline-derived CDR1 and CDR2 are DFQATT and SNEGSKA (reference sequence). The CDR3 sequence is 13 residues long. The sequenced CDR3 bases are TGCAGCGATGGGGAGGGGAGCACAGATACG. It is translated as CSDGEGSTDT. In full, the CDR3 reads CSDGEGSTDTQYF.

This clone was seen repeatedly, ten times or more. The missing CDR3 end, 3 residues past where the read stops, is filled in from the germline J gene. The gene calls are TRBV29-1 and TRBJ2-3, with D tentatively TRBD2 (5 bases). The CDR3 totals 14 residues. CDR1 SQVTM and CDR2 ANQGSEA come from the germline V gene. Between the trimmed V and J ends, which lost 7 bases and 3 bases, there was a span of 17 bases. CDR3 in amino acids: CSADPEGATDTQYF. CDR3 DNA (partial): TGCAGCGCTGACCCCGAGGGCGCTACAGATACG.

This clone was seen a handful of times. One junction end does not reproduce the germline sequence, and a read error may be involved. The CDR3 bases that were read are TGTGCTAGCAGCTCAGGGACTAGCGGGATTTTTGTC. Translating it yields CASSSGTSGIFV. The entire CDR3 is CASSSGTSGIFVYTF. The rearrangement links TRBV7-7 to TRBJ1-2; a possible D gene is TRBD1 (5 bases). Read data end 3 residues before the CDR3 end; the end is taken from the germline J gene. Germline loops: CDR1 SSHAT, CDR2 FNYEAQ (reference sequence). The CDR3 extends over 15 amino acids. Full variable domain (outside the CDR3, taken from reference TRBV7-7 and TRBJ1-2): GAGVSQSPRYKVTKRGQDVTLRCDPISSHATLYWYQQALGQGPEFLTYFNYEAQPDKSGLPSDRFSAERPEGSISTLTIQRTEQRDSAMYRCASSSGTSGIFVYTFGSGTRLTVV.